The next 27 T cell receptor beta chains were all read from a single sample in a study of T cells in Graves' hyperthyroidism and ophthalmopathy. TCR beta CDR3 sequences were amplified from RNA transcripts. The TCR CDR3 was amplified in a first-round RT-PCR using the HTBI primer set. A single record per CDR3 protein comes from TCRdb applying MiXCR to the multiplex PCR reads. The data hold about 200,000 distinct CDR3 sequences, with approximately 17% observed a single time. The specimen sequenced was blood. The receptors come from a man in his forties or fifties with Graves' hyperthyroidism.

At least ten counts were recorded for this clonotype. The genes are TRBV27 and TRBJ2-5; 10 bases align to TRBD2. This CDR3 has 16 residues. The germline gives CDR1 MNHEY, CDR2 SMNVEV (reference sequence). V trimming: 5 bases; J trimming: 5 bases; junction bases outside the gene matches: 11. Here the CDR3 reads CASSPIPTSGIETQYF. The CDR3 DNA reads TGTGCCAGCAGTCCCATCCCTACTAGCGGGATCGAGACCCAGTACTTC.

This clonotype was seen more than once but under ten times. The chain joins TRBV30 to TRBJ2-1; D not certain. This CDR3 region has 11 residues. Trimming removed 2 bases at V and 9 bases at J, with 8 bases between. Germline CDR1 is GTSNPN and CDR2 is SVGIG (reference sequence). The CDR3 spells CAWSWRIEQFF. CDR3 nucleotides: TGTGCCTGGAGTTGGCGGATTGAGCAGTTCTTC.

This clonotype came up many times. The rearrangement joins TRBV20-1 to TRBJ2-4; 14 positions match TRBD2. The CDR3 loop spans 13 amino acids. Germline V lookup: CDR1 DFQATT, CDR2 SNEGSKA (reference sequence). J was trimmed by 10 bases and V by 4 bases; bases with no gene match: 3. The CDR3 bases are TGCAGTGCTACGGGACTAGCGGGAGAGATTCAGTACTTC. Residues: CSATGLAGEIQYF.

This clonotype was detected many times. CDR3 in DNA: TGTGCCTGGAATCAGGGGGCTAACTACGAGCAGTACTTC. Its protein product is CAWNQGANYEQYF. The rearrangement joins TRBV30 to TRBJ2-7; TRBD1 matches at 8 bases. Germline CDR1 GTSNPN, CDR2 SVGIG (reference sequence). The CDR3 extends over 13 amino acids. Trimming removed 4 bases from V and 3 bases from J; junction bases left unmatched: 5.

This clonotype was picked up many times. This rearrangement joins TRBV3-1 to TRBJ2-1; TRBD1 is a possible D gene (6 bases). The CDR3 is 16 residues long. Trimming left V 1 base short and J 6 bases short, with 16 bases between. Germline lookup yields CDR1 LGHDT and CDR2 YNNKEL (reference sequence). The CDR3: CASSQGMGARSNEQFF. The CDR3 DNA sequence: TGTGCCAGCAGCCAAGGCATGGGGGCGCGATCCAATGAGCAGTTCTTC.

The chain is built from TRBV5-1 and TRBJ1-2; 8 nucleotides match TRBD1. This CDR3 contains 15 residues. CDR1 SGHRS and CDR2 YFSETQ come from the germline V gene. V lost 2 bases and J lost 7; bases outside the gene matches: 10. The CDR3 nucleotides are TGCGCCAGCAGCTTCGAAGCCGGGACAGGTGGTGGCTACACCTTC. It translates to CASSFEAGTGGGYTF.

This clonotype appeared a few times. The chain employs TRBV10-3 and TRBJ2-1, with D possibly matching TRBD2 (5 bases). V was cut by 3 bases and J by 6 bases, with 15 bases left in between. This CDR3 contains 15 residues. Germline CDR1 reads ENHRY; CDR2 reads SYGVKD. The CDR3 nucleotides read TGTGCCATCAGTGACCCAACTCTGAGGGTCAATGAGCAGTTCTTC. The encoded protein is CAISDPTLRVNEQFF.

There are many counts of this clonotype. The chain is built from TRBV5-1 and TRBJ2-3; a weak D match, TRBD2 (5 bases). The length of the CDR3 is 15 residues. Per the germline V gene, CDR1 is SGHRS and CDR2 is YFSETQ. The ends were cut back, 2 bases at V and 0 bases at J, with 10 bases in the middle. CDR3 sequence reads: CASSLAASSTDTQYF. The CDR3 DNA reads TGCGCCAGCAGCTTAGCGGCCTCTAGCACAGATACGCAGTATTTT.

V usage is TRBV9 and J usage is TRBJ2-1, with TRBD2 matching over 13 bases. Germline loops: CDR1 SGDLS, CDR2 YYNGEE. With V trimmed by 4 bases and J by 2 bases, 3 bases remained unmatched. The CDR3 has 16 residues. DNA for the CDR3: TGTGCCAGCAGCAAACTAGCGGGAGGGCCCTACAATGAGCAGTTCTTC. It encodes CASSKLAGGPYNEQFF.

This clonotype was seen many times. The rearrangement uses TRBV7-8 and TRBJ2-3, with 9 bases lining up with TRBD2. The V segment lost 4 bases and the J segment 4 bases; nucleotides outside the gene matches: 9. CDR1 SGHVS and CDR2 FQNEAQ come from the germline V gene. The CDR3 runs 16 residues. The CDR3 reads CASSSVSGSRADTQYF. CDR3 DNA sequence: TGTGCCAGCAGCTCCGTTAGCGGGAGTAGGGCAGATACGCAGTATTTT.

The CDR3: CASSEEGPRAFF. The DNA of the CDR3 is TGTGCCAGCAGTGAAGAAGGACCTAGGGCTTTCTTT. The rearrangement links TRBV2 to TRBJ1-1; no firm D call. This CDR3 region has 12 residues. Germline assignment: CDR1 SNHLY and CDR2 FYNNEI. V was pared by 1 base and J by 11 bases, with 11 bases between.

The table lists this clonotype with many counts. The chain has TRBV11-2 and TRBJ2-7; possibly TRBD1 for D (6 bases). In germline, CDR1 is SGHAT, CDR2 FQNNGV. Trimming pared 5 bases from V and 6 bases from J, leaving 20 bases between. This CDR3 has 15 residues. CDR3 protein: CASSIRQVPGIEQYF. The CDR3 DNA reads TGTGCCAGCAGCATCCGACAGGTCCCCGGGATCGAGCAGTACTTC.

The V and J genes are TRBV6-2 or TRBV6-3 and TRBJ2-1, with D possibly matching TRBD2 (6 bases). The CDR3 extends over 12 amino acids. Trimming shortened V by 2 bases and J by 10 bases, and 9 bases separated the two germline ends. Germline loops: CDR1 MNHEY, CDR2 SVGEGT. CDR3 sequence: CASSYGGDEQFF. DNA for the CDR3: TGTGCCAGCAGTTACGGAGGGGACGAGCAGTTCTTC.

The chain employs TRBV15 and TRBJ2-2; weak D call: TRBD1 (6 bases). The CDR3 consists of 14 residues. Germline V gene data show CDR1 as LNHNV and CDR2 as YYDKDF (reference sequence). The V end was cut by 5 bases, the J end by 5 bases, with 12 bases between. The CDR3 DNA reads TGTGCCACCAGCCGACGACAGGAGACCGGGGAGCTGTTTTTT. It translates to CATSRRQETGELFF.

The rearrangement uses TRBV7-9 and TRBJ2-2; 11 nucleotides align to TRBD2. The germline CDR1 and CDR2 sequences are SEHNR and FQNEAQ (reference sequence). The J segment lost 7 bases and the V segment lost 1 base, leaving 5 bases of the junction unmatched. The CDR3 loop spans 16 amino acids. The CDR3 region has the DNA TGTGCCAGCAGCTTAGTACTAGCGGGAGCCGGCGGGGAGCTGTTTTTT. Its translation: CASSLVLAGAGGELFF.

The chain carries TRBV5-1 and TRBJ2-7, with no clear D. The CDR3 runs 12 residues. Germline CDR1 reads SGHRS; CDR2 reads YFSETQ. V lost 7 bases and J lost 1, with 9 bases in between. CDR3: CASFEVSYEQYF. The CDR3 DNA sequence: TGCGCCAGCTTCGAAGTATCCTACGAGCAGTACTTC.

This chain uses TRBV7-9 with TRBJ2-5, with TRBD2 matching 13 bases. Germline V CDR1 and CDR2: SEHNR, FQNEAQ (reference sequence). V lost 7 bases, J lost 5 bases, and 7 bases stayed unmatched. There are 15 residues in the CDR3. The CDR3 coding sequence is TGTGCCAGCACCCGGACTAGCGGGAGTTGGGAGACCCAGTACTTC. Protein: CASTRTSGSWETQYF.

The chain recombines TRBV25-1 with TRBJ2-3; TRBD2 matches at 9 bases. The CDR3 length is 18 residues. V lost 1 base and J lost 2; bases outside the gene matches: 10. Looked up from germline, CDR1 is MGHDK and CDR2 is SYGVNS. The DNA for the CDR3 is TGTGCCAGCAGTGAATCGAAAACTGGCGGGAGGGCCACAGATACGCAGTATTTT. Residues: CASSESKTGGRATDTQYF.

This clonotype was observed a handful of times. Here the CDR3 DNA reads TGTGCCAGCAGAAACGTAAAGTTCAATGAGCAGTTCTTC. This encodes CASRNVKFNEQFF. The chain has TRBV6-1 and TRBJ2-1, with D unresolved. Germline values: CDR1 MNHNS, CDR2 SASEGT. The CDR3 sequence is 13 residues long. V was clipped by 6 bases and J by 6 bases, with 12 bases between them.

DNA for the CDR3: TGTGCCAGCAGCTCAACCCTAGGGGGCTGGTCTGGGGCCAACGTCCTGACTTTC. Its translation: CASSSTLGGWSGANVLTF. This sequence joins TRBV27 and TRBJ2-6; 7 nucleotides line up with TRBD1. Trimming cost V 6 bases and J 1 base; bases outside gene matches: 12. Germline CDR1 and CDR2: MNHEY and SMNVEV (reference sequence). The CDR3 covers 18 residues.

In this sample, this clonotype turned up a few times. The CDR3 loop reads CSHRLAGQETQYF. Written as DNA, the CDR3 is TGCAGTCACAGACTAGCGGGTCAAGAGACCCAGTACTTC. The chain employs TRBV20-1 and TRBJ2-5, with 10 bases identical to TRBD2. The V gene's germline CDR1 is DFQATT and CDR2 SNEGSKA (reference sequence). With V trimmed by 8 bases and J by 2 bases, 5 bases remained unmatched. The CDR3 runs to 13 residues.

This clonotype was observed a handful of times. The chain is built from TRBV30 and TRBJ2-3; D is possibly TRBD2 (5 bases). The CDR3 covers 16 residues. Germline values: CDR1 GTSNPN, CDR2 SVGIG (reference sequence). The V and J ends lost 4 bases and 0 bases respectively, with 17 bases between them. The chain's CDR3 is CAWNNRIASSTDTQYF. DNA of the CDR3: TGTGCCTGGAATAACCGGATAGCGTCTAGCACAGATACGCAGTATTTT. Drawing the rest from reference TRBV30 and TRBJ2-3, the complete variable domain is SQTIHQWPATLVQPVGSPLSLECTVEGTSNPNLYWYRQAAGRGLQLLFYSVGIGQISSEVPQNLSASRPQDRQFILSSKKLLLSDSGFYLCAWNNRIASSTDTQYFGPGTRLTVL.

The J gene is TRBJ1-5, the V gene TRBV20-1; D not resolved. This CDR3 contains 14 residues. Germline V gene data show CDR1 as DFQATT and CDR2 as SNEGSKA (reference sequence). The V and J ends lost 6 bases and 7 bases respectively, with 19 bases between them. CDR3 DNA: TGCAGTGCCTCTAGTATTCAAGGCAGCCAGCCCCAGCATTTT. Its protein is CSASSIQGSQPQHF.

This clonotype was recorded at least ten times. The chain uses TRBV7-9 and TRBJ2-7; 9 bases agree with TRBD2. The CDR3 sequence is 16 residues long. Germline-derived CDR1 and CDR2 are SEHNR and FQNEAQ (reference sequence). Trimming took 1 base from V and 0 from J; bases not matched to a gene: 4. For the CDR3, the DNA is TGTGCCAGCAGCTTAGGGGCTAGCGGGAACTCCTACGAGCAGTACTTC. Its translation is CASSLGASGNSYEQYF.

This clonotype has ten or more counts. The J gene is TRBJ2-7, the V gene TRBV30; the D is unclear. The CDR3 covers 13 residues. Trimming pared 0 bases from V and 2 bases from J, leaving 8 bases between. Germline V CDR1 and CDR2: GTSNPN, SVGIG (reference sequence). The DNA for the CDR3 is TGTGCCTGGAGTGTGGCGGAAGCCTACGAGCAGTACTTC. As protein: CAWSVAEAYEQYF. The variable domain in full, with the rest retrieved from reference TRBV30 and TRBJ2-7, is SQTIHQWPATLVQPVGSPLSLECTVEGTSNPNLYWYRQAAGRGLQLLFYSVGIGQISSEVPQNLSASRPQDRQFILSSKKLLLSDSGFYLCAWSVAEAYEQYFGPGTRLTVT.

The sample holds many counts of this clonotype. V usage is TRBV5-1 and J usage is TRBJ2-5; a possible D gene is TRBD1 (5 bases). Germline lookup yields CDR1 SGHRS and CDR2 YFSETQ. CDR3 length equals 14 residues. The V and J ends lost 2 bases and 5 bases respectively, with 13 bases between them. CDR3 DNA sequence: TGCGCCAGCAGCTTACAGGATAGAGGCGAGACCCAGTACTTC. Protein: CASSLQDRGETQYF.

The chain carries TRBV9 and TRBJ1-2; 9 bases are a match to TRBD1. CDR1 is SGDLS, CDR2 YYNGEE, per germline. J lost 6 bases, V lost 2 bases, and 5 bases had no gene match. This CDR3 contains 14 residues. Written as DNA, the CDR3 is TGTGCCAGCAGCGTCGCCGGGACAGGGAATGGCTACACCTTC. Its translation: CASSVAGTGNGYTF.